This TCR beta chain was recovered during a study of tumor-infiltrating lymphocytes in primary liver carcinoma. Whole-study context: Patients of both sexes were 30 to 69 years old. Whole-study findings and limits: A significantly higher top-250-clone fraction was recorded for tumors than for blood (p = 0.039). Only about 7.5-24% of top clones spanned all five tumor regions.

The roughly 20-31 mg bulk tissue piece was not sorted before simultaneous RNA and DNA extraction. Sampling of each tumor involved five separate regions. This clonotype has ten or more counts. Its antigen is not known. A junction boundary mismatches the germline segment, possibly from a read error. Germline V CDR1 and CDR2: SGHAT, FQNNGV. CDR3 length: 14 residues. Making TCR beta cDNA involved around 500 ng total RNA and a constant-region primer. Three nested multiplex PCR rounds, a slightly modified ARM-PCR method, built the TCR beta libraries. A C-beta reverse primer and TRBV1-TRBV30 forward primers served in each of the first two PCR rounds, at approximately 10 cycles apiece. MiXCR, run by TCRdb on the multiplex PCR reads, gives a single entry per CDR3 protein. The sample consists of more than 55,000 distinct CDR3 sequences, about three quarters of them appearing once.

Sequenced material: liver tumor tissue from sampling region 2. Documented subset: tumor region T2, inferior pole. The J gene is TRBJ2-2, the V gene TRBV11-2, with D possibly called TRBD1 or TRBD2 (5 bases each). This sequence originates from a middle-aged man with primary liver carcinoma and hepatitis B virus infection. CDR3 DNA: TGTGCCAGCAGCACAGACTCGGACACCGGGGATCTGTTTTTT. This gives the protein CASSTDSDTGDLFF.